These 23 T cell receptor beta chains originate from one sample sequenced in a study of human T cells and chemical hapten exposure. Described time point: pre-sensitization, week 0. Treatment specified: therapeutic diphenylcyclopropenone sensitization with weekly scalp DPC. From the RACE reads, TCRdb called clonotypes with MiXCR, one entry per CDR3 protein. The profile shows more than 250,000 distinct CDR3 sequences, more than 6.5% of them singletons. Here the sequenced sample was whole blood, taken in connection with sensitization to the hapten diphenylcyclopropenone (DPC). Source of these receptors: a woman aged 40 to 50 with alopecia areata. Some clones in this sample may be carry-over from other donors' samples.

The chain recombines TRBV4-2 with TRBJ1-5; 10 nucleotides match TRBD1. Germline V gene data show CDR1 as LGHNA and CDR2 as YNFKEQ. The CDR3 extends over 15 amino acids. V trimming: 4 bases; J trimming: 5 bases; junction bases outside the gene matches: 5. CDR3 sequence reads: CASSPRDRGDQPQHF. CDR3 coding DNA: TGTGCCAGCAGCCCACGGGACAGGGGAGATCAGCCCCAGCATTTT.

The chain is built from TRBV3-1 and TRBJ1-6; no firm D call. This CDR3 contains 16 residues. V lost 4 bases, J lost 4 bases, and 14 bases lay in between. CDR1 and CDR2 (germline): LGHDT, YNNKEL (reference sequence). CDR3 sequence: CASSLTPQSYNSPLHF. The CDR3 DNA follows: TGTGCCAGCAGCCTGACCCCGCAGTCTTATAATTCACCCCTCCACTTT.

This clonotype was counted only a few times. DNA of the CDR3: TGCGCCAGCAGCTCGCAGGGGGCAGAAGGAGAGACCCAGTACTTC. Its protein product is CASSSQGAEGETQYF. The chain uses TRBV5-1 and TRBJ2-5; 8 bases align to TRBD1. Germline lookup yields CDR1 SGHRS and CDR2 YFSETQ. V lost 3 bases to trimming and J lost 4 bases; unmatched junction nucleotides: 8. The CDR3 extends over 15 amino acids.

This clonotype was counted between two and nine times. V is TRBV29-1 and J is TRBJ2-3; 8 bases are a match to TRBD2. This CDR3 comprises 16 residues. With 0 bases clipped from V and 4 bases from J, the junction kept 9 bases outside the gene matches. Germline V gene sequence: CDR1 SQVTM, CDR2 ANQGSEA. CDR3 protein: CSVEDRLTSEPDTQYF. CDR3 sequence (DNA): TGCAGCGTTGAAGATCGCTTGACTAGCGAACCAGATACGCAGTATTTT.

This clonotype was detected ten times or more. The V and J genes are TRBV3-1 and TRBJ2-7, with TRBD2 identical over 8 bases. J was trimmed by 6 bases and V by 1 base; bases with no gene match: 11. The CDR3 spans 16 residues. Germline V lookup: CDR1 LGHDT, CDR2 YNNKEL (reference sequence). CDR3: CASSQGVGLAGPEQYF. The CDR3 DNA sequence: TGTGCCAGCAGCCAAGGGGTCGGGCTAGCGGGTCCCGAGCAGTACTTC.

This clonotype was seen a few times. The CDR3 nucleotides are TGTGCCAGCAGCTTAGTAAGTCCTGAACTCCGGAGCTCCTACAATGAGCAGTTCTTC. The encoded protein is CASSLVSPELRSSYNEQFF. The V and J genes are TRBV11-2 and TRBJ2-1, with D uncertain. Germline values: CDR1 SGHAT, CDR2 FQNNGV. The CDR3 contains 19 residues. Trimming stripped 1 base from V and 0 bases from J, with 19 bases between.

The chain uses TRBV12-3 or TRBV12-4 and TRBJ2-4; 9 bases fit TRBD2. After removal of 6 bases from V and 1 base from J, the junction contained 4 bases not matched to a gene. The length of the CDR3 is 15 residues. CDR3 sequence: CASSSSGSAKNIQYF. CDR3 sequence (DNA): TGTGCCAGCAGCAGTAGCGGGAGTGCCAAAAACATTCAGTACTTC.

The rearrangement joins TRBV27 to TRBJ2-7; D is perhaps TRBD1 or TRBD2 (5 bases each). Per the germline V gene, CDR1 is MNHEY and CDR2 is SMNVEV (reference sequence). This CDR3 has 13 amino acids. Trimming took 0 bases from V and 5 from J, leaving 8 bases between them. CDR3 residues: CASSLSPGHEQYF. As DNA, the CDR3 is TGTGCCAGCAGTTTATCTCCGGGACACGAGCAGTACTTC.

The chain carries TRBV7-2 and TRBJ2-1; D possibly uses TRBD1 or TRBD2 (5 bases each). The CDR3 is made up of 14 amino acids. V lost 5 bases and J 5 bases, leaving 13 bases between the germline ends. The germline V gene encodes CDR1 SGHTA and CDR2 FQGNSA. DNA of the CDR3: TGTGCCAGCAGCCTCAGACAGACTAACAATGAGCAGTTCTTC. It codes for CASSLRQTNNEQFF.

This clonotype is categorized as medium-sized (0.01 to 0.1%). The rearrangement links TRBV28 to TRBJ1-5; TRBD1 agrees at 7 bases. The CDR3 runs to 15 residues. After removal of 7 bases from V and 3 bases from J, the junction contained 9 bases not matched to a gene. Germline V lookup: CDR1 MDHEN, CDR2 SYDVKM. This CDR3 is CASIQSGQFNQPQHF. CDR3 nucleotide sequence: TGTGCCAGCATCCAATCGGGACAGTTCAATCAGCCCCAGCATTTT.

This clonotype was observed at least ten times. The chain links TRBV21-1 to TRBJ1-1. TRBV21-1 is marked as a pseudogene. This CDR3 spans 12 amino acids. CDR3 region: CASREQNTEAFF. The CDR3 region has the DNA TGTGCCAGCAGAGAACAGAACACTGAAGCTTTCTTT.

The V call is TRBV6-1, the J call TRBJ2-7; D is possibly TRBD1 (6 bases). V lost 7 bases to trimming and J lost 2 bases, with 12 bases between them. This CDR3 has 13 amino acids. Germline CDR1 is MNHNS and CDR2 is SASEGT. Written as DNA, the CDR3 is TGTGCCAGCATTAAGACAGGAGCCTACGAGCAGTACTTC. It specifies CASIKTGAYEQYF.

The J gene is TRBJ1-2, the V gene TRBV28, with 8 bases fitting TRBD1. V was clipped by 3 bases and J by 7 bases; unmatched bases: 4. From germline, CDR1 is MDHEN and CDR2 SYDVKM. CDR3 size: 13 residues. Written as DNA, the CDR3 is TGTGCCAGCAGTTTTTCGGACAGGGCTGGCTACACCTTC. It translates to CASSFSDRAGYTF.

The gene calls are TRBV28 and TRBJ2-7, with D possibly being TRBD1 (6 bases). The CDR3 loop spans 14 amino acids. Germline V gene lookup returns CDR1 MDHEN and CDR2 SYDVKM. V was trimmed by 6 bases and J by 2 bases, leaving 14 bases between them. For the CDR3, the DNA is TGTGCCAGCAGCCCGGACAGCACACCCTACGAGCAGTACTTC. It is translated as CASSPDSTPYEQYF.

This clonotype was detected a few times. The chain couples TRBV27 to TRBJ2-7, with a tentative D call TRBD1 (5 bases). Trimming pared 5 bases from V and 1 base from J, leaving 15 bases between. Per germline, CDR1 MNHEY and CDR2 SMNVEV (reference sequence). This CDR3 is 15 amino acids long. The CDR3 DNA reads TGTGCCAGCAGTCTAATTACCGCAGGGTCCTACGAGCAGTACTTC. Its protein product is CASSLITAGSYEQYF.

Ten or more counts support this clonotype. The V and J genes are TRBV10-3 and TRBJ2-2, with D hard to call. Germline V gene lookup returns CDR1 ENHRY and CDR2 SYGVKD. V was cut by 6 bases and J by 4 bases, with 12 bases left in between. This CDR3 has 14 amino acids. The CDR3 spells CAISFEVTTGELFF. CDR3 bases: TGTGCCATCAGCTTCGAAGTTACCACCGGGGAGCTGTTTTTT.

This clonotype was seen many times. This chain joins TRBV29-1 and TRBJ1-2; D unclear. This CDR3 is built from 12 residues. V lost 6 bases and J lost 8, with 16 bases in between. Germline V lookup: CDR1 SQVTM, CDR2 ANQGSEA. The CDR3, as DNA: TGCAGCGTGAGGACTTGGTCTGGAGGCTACACCTTC. This codes for CSVRTWSGGYTF.

The chain couples TRBV20-1 to TRBJ1-5; TRBD1 aligns across 9 bases. The junction had 3 bases not matched to a gene; V was cut back by 6 bases and J by 6 bases. The CDR3 sequence is 12 residues long. The V gene's germline CDR1 is DFQATT and CDR2 SNEGSKA (reference sequence). The CDR3 protein is CSAGTGRQPQHF. CDR3 sequence (DNA): TGCAGTGCCGGGACAGGGCGTCAGCCCCAGCATTTT.

This clonotype has ten or more counts. The chain carries TRBV6-6 and TRBJ2-5; no reliable D call. Deletions cut 5 bases from V and 3 bases from J, with 1 base between. Germline values: CDR1 MNHNY, CDR2 SVGAGI (reference sequence). The CDR3 has 10 residues. Here the CDR3 reads CASSKETQYF. The CDR3 DNA is TGTGCCAGCAGTAAAGAGACCCAGTACTTC.

This clonotype was seen ten or more times. The chain links TRBV12-3 or TRBV12-4 to TRBJ2-3; no definite D call. V lost 7 bases and J lost 1, with 9 bases in between. This CDR3 is 13 amino acids long. CDR3 in amino acids: CASTSYGTDTQYF. CDR3 in DNA: TGTGCCAGCACCTCCTACGGCACAGATACGCAGTATTTT.

This clonotype was counted many times. CDR3 amino acids: CASSQTFPAGSPLHF. CDR3 bases: TGTGCCAGCAGCCAAACCTTTCCAGCAGGTTCACCCCTCCACTTT. The chain has TRBV7-6 and TRBJ1-6; D is undetermined. V lost 5 bases and J 9 bases, leaving 17 bases between the germline ends. This CDR3 has 15 residues. Germline CDR1 SGHVS, CDR2 FNYEAQ.

This rearrangement joins TRBV4-3 to TRBJ2-7, with D perhaps matching TRBD2 (6 bases). The germline V gene has CDR1 LGHNA and CDR2 YSLEER. The CDR3 covers 13 residues. Trimming pared 3 bases from V and 4 bases from J, leaving 10 bases between. CDR3 sequence: CASSQGREYEQYF. The CDR3 region has the DNA TGCGCCAGCAGCCAGGGACGGGAGTACGAGCAGTACTTC.

This clonotype was picked up many times. The V call is TRBV9, the J call TRBJ2-7; D is undetermined. CDR3 size: 16 residues. The germline CDR1 and CDR2 sequences are SGDLS and YYNGEE. Trimming stripped 0 bases from V and 2 bases from J, with 15 bases between. CDR3 in amino acids: CASSVGVGQAAYEQYF. The CDR3 nucleotides read TGTGCCAGCAGCGTAGGGGTCGGGCAGGCAGCCTACGAGCAGTACTTC.